This TCR beta chain was retrieved from a study of beta chain features in type 1 diabetes. Study in general: Regarding age, gender and cell yields, patients proved similar to healthy donors.

The CDR3 is 13 residues long. Germline CDR1 and CDR2: SNHLY and FYNNEI. In this sample, this clone turned up a few times. What it binds is not known. Broader study findings: For Type 1 diabetes patients, all four CD4+ subsets carried TCRB CDR3s that were moderately but significantly shorter. VDJ junctions from type 1 diabetes patients carried fewer insertions and larger deletions. When cDNA is sequenced, cells with high TCR expression could be over-represented. PCR might pick shorter templates more often, in the same way for patients and controls.

Isolated RNA was reverse transcribed in full, so expressed TCRB transcripts were sequenced. Here immunoSEQ multiplex PCR was the method, and the copy in TCRdb shows in-frame clones only, minus some. The sample shows about 160,000 clones, 7.8% of them seen only once. Sequencing was carried out using central memory CD4+ T cells from blood. V is TRBV2 and J is TRBJ2-5; 8 nucleotides line up with TRBD1. The DNA end is a closer match to TRBJ2-7, so the J assignment may be wrong. The receptor comes from a woman aged 40 to 50 with type 1 diabetes. CDR3 region: CASRSDRGYEQYF. DNA for the CDR3: TGTGCCAGCAGGTCCGACAGGGGCTACGAGCAGTACTTC.